Below are 23 T cell receptor beta chains sequenced from a single sample in a study of T-cell memory formation after mild COVID-19. TCRdb reprocessed the 5' RACE reads via MiXCR and lists one record per CDR3 protein. The sample shows roughly 150,000 distinct CDR3 sequences, approximately 15% of them seen only once. The sample was PBMCs or a T cell subset sorted from them (not recorded which). These receptors were obtained from an adult woman who had mild COVID-19 (a few samples of this study predate the infection). Cell type and time point are not known.

The DNA of the CDR3 is TGTGCCAGCAGCTTAGGGGCAGATCCCTCTGGGGCCAACGTCCTGACTTTC. Amino acids: CASSLGADPSGANVLTF. The V call is TRBV7-6, the J call TRBJ2-6; the D is unclear. The V and J ends lost 1 base and 0 bases respectively, with 10 bases between them. The CDR3 sequence is 17 residues long. Germline-derived CDR1 and CDR2 are SGHVS and FNYEAQ.

This clonotype came up a few times. The J gene is TRBJ2-2, the V gene TRBV10-3; 7 bases align to TRBD1. Germline-derived CDR1 and CDR2 are ENHRY and SYGVKD. There are 15 residues in the CDR3. The V segment lost 2 bases and the J segment 10 bases; nucleotides outside the gene matches: 10. The DNA of the CDR3 is TGTGCCATCAGTGAGCCCCCGACAGGGTACCAGGAGCTGTTTTTT. This encodes CAISEPPTGYQELFF.

As to this clonotype: A much larger clone differs by one base, so this may be a read error. The chain links TRBV9 to TRBJ1-1, with TRBD1 identical over 7 bases. The CDR3 is made up of 14 amino acids. The V and J ends lost 1 base and 0 bases, in that order; junction bases with no gene match: 0. The germline gives CDR1 SGDLS, CDR2 YYNGEE. DNA of the CDR3: TGTGCCAGCAGCGTAACAGGGGTGAACACTGAAGCTTTCTTT. Translation gives CASSVTGVNTEAFF. Full variable domain (missing parts from reference TRBV9 and TRBJ1-1): DSGVTQTPKHLITATGQRVTLRCSPRSGDLSVYWYQQSLDQGLQFLIQYYNGEERAKGNILERFSAQQFPDLHSELNLSSLELGDSALYFCASSVTGVNTEAFFGQGTRLTVV.

The chain carries TRBV15 and TRBJ2-5; D not resolved. V was trimmed by 5 bases and J by 0 bases, leaving 13 bases between them. The CDR3 is made up of 15 amino acids. Germline loops: CDR1 LNHNV, CDR2 YYDKDF (reference sequence). CDR3 protein: CATSPLKADQETQYF. The CDR3 nucleotides read TGTGCCACCAGCCCGCTAAAAGCAGACCAAGAGACCCAGTACTTC. Full variable domain (remainder filled in from reference TRBV15 and TRBJ2-5): DAMVIQNPRYQVTQFGKPVTLSCSQTLNHNVMYWYQQKSSQAPKLLFHYYDKDFNNEADTPDNFQSRRPNTSFCFLDIRSPGLGDTAMYLCATSPLKADQETQYFGPGTRLLVL.

The rearrangement joins TRBV7-9 to TRBJ1-2; D is undetermined. The V end lost 5 bases, the J end lost 8 bases, and 15 bases lay between the germline ends. Germline lookup yields CDR1 SEHNR and CDR2 FQNEAQ (reference sequence). The CDR3 is 13 amino acids. CDR3 bases: TGTGCCAGCAGCCCCCTTGGGGATACGGGCTACACCTTC. It codes for CASSPLGDTGYTF. Complete variable domain (other parts from reference TRBV7-9 and TRBJ1-2): DTGVSQNPRHKITKRGQNVTFRCDPISEHNRLYWYRQTLGQGPEFLTYFQNEAQLEKSRLLSDRFSAERPKGSFSTLEIQRTEQGDSAMYLCASSPLGDTGYTFGSGTRLTVV.

This chain uses TRBV11-3 with TRBJ2-3; TRBD2 agrees at 13 bases. CDR3 length equals 16 residues. V shed 5 bases and J 5 bases; nucleotides not matched to a gene: 7. Germline V gene data show CDR1 as SGHNT and CDR2 as YENEEA. The CDR3: CASSPGTSGTKDTQYF. CDR3 coding DNA: TGTGCCAGCAGCCCGGGGACTAGCGGGACTAAAGATACGCAGTATTTT. Full variable domain (rest looked up from reference TRBV11-3 and TRBJ2-3): EAGVVQSPRYKIIEKKQPVAFWCNPISGHNTLYWYLQNLGQGPELLIRYENEEAVDDSQLPKDRFSAERLKGVDSTLKIQPAELGDSAVYLCASSPGTSGTKDTQYFGPGTRLTVL.

The V call is TRBV7-2, the J call TRBJ2-3, with a tentative D call TRBD1 (5 bases). Germline CDR1 reads SGHTA; CDR2 reads FQGNSA. This CDR3 spans 16 amino acids. Deletions cut 1 base from V and 5 bases from J, with 16 bases between. The CDR3 nucleotides read TGTGCCAGCAGCTTAGAATCGGGCCAGGGCGAAGATACGCAGTATTTT. Its protein is CASSLESGQGEDTQYF.

The chain is built from TRBV5-1 and TRBJ1-2, with TRBD1 matching 12 bases. Per germline, CDR1 SGHRS and CDR2 YFSETQ. Trimming cost V 3 bases and J 7 bases; bases outside gene matches: 7. The CDR3 length is 15 residues. The DNA for the CDR3 is TGCGCCAGCAGCTCTCGGGACAGGGGGCTACTTGGCTACACCTTC. The encoded protein is CASSSRDRGLLGYTF.

This clonotype turned up a few times. The chain joins TRBV5-1 to TRBJ2-1, with 8 bases matching TRBD2. Germline CDR1 SGHRS, CDR2 YFSETQ. The J segment lost 4 bases and the V segment lost 1 base, leaving 4 bases of the junction unmatched. The CDR3 has 15 amino acids. CDR3 nucleotide sequence: TGCGCCAGCAGCTTGCGGCGGGAGGAGTACAATGAGCAGTTCTTC. Translated, it gives CASSLRREEYNEQFF.

This clonotype turned up a few times. The genes are TRBV29-1 and TRBJ1-5, with no clear D. Germline CDR1 is SQVTM and CDR2 is ANQGSEA. The V and J ends lost 3 bases and 0 bases respectively, with 21 bases between them. There are 18 residues in the CDR3. CDR3 in DNA: TGCAGCGTTGAGGGCCCCCCCCTACTGAGGGATAGCAATCAGCCCCAGCATTTT. It yields the protein CSVEGPPLLRDSNQPQHF.

V gene TRBV12-3 or TRBV12-4 combines with J gene TRBJ1-1, with 7 positions matching TRBD1. The CDR3 is 13 amino acids. V was clipped by 5 bases and J by 6 bases; unmatched bases: 6. The CDR3 bases are TGTGCCAGCAGTCGTAACAGGGGCGCTGAAGCTTTCTTT. Translating gives CASSRNRGAEAFF.

The J gene is TRBJ2-1, the V gene TRBV24-1; 13 nucleotides match TRBD2. The V segment lost 1 base and the J segment 9 bases; nucleotides outside the gene matches: 5. Germline-derived CDR1 and CDR2 are KGHDR and SFDVKD. The CDR3 is 16 residues long. CDR3 in DNA: TGTGCCACCAGTGATTTACTAGCGGGAGGGAGGGCTGAGCAGTTCTTC. Its translation: CATSDLLAGGRAEQFF.

This clonotype occurred a few times. The CDR3 sequence is CASSQGGNTGELFF. The CDR3 region has the DNA TGTGCCAGCAGTCAGGGAGGAAACACCGGGGAGCTGTTTTTT. The chain has TRBV6-5 and TRBJ2-2, with a weak D call TRBD2 (6 bases). The V and J ends lost 5 bases and 2 bases respectively, with 9 bases between them. CDR3 length: 14 amino acids. Per germline, CDR1 MNHEY and CDR2 SVGAGI.

This clonotype was counted only a few times. The chain carries TRBV29-1 and TRBJ2-1; D unclear. The CDR3 is 16 amino acids. V gave up 0 bases and J gave up 0 bases, with 12 bases separating them. The germline CDR1 and CDR2 sequences are SQVTM and ANQGSEA. CDR3 bases: TGCAGCGTTGAAGATGGAAAAGACAACTCCTACAATGAGCAGTTCTTC. As protein: CSVEDGKDNSYNEQFF.

This clonotype was counted only a few times. This chain joins TRBV24-1 and TRBJ2-3, with TRBD2 matching over 8 bases. The trim removed 3 bases at V and 5 bases at J, leaving 9 bases unmatched. The CDR3 is made up of 16 amino acids. Germline CDR1 is KGHDR and CDR2 is SFDVKD. The CDR3 region has the DNA TGTGCCACCAGTGATGGTCCGGGGGGGCCGGTAGATACGCAGTATTTT. Its translation is CATSDGPGGPVDTQYF.

This clonotype has only a few counts. The chain recombines TRBV5-5 with TRBJ2-3; possibly TRBD1 or TRBD2 for D (5 bases each). V gave up 2 bases and J gave up 6 bases, with 16 bases separating them. CDR3 length: 15 amino acids. Germline CDR1 is SGHKS and CDR2 is YYEKEE (reference sequence). In DNA, the CDR3 is TGTGCCAGCAGCTTCCGGGACCAACTAGGTGATACGCAGTATTTT. The encoded protein is CASSFRDQLGDTQYF.

In its sample, this clonotype was seen many times. The J gene is TRBJ1-1, the V gene TRBV7-6; D is unclear. This CDR3 contains 13 residues. Germline CDR1 and CDR2: SGHVS and FNYEAQ. Trimming pared 1 base from V and 1 base from J, leaving 4 bases between. The CDR3 DNA reads as TGTGCCAGCAGCTTAGAACAGAACACTGAAGCTTTCTTT. Translated: CASSLEQNTEAFF.

The chain employs TRBV29-1 and TRBJ2-3, with 8 bases matching TRBD2. The CDR3 has 14 amino acids. V lost 8 bases and J lost 3; bases outside the gene matches: 10. Germline assignment: CDR1 SQVTM and CDR2 ANQGSEA. CDR3 loop: CSSTSPGGTDTQYF. DNA of the CDR3: TGCAGCTCGACTAGCCCGGGAGGGACAGATACGCAGTATTTT.

This clonotype was seen more than once but under ten times. CDR3 protein: CASSALVAGGKTQYF. The CDR3 DNA reads TGTGCCAGCAGCGCCTTAGTGGCGGGGGGGAAGACCCAGTACTTC. V usage is TRBV11-2 and J usage is TRBJ2-5; 9 bases line up with TRBD2. The CDR3 totals 15 residues. Germline assignment: CDR1 SGHAT and CDR2 FQNNGV. V dropped 5 bases and J dropped 6; count of bases not matched to a gene: 10.

The chain carries TRBV2 and TRBJ2-1; 7 bases are shared with TRBD1. The length of the CDR3 is 21 residues. Germline-derived CDR1 and CDR2 are SNHLY and FYNNEI. V was clipped by 5 bases and J by 0 bases; unmatched bases: 22. CDR3 nucleotides: TGTGCCAGCAGTAGGTCCCCCGGTTCGGCGGACAGGTCCAGCTCCTACAATGAGCAGTTCTTC. Translation: CASSRSPGSADRSSSYNEQFF. The variable domain in full, completed from reference TRBV2 and TRBJ2-1, reads EPEVTQTPSHQVTQMGQEVILRCVPISNHLYFYWYRQILGQKVEFLVSFYNNEISEKSEIFDDQFSVERPDGSNFTLKIRSTKLEDSAMYFCASSRSPGSADRSSSYNEQFFGPGTRLTVL.

This sequence joins TRBV30 and TRBJ1-1, with 8 bases that match TRBD1. The CDR3 extends over 14 amino acids. The V and J ends lost 5 bases and 4 bases, in that order; junction bases with no gene match: 9. Germline V gene sequence: CDR1 GTSNPN, CDR2 SVGIG (reference sequence). CDR3 nucleotide sequence: TGTGCCTGGGTTGGGGACAGGCGGGGCACTGAAGCTTTCTTT. The encoded protein is CAWVGDRRGTEAFF.

This clonotype was counted between two and nine times. This chain links TRBV5-1 with TRBJ2-7, with TRBD1 matching over 10 bases. Germline lookup yields CDR1 SGHRS and CDR2 YFSETQ. The CDR3 loop spans 14 amino acids. Trimming at V came to 0 bases and at J to 6 bases, leaving 3 bases not matched to a gene. CDR3 DNA: TGCGCCAGCAGCTTGGGACAGGGGGCTTCCGAGCAGTACTTC. Translated: CASSLGQGASEQYF.

The rearrangement links TRBV12-3 or TRBV12-4 to TRBJ2-7; unclear D gene. The CDR3 has 12 residues. V was trimmed by 2 bases and J by 5 bases, leaving 7 bases between them. CDR3 nucleotide sequence: TGTGCCAGCAGTTTAAGGCCGAACGAGCAGTACTTC. It codes for CASSLRPNEQYF.